These T cell receptor beta chains were read from a single sample in a study of T cells in Graves' hyperthyroidism and ophthalmopathy. MiXCR, applied by TCRdb to the multiplex PCR reads, yields one record per CDR3 protein. This sample carries 500,000 to 800,000 distinct CDR3 sequences, roughly 14% of them seen once, and the ten largest clones take around 12%. Sequencing was done on a sample of blood. These receptor sequences come from a woman in her forties or fifties with Graves' ophthalmopathy. Both conserved end residues are part of each CDR3. D genes are given only for firm matches. Clone size is given for some rows only: seen once, a few or many times, or a class if the clone is expanded.

j_call v_call d_call clone_size cdr3_length cdr3_aa cdr3_nt
TRBJ2-4 TRBV5-6 TRBD1 few 14 CASSLGQGAYIQYF TGTGCCAGCAGCTTGGGACAGGGAGCGTACATTCAGTACTTC
TRBJ2-5 TRBV7-2 NA many 14 CASSPHLWLETQYF TGTGCCAGCAGCCCCCACCTATGGCTAGAGACCCAGTACTTC
TRBJ2-1 TRBV20-1 TRBD1 many 13 CSASGDRYNEQFF TGCAGTGCTAGTGGGGACAGGTACAATGAGCAGTTCTTC
TRBJ2-5 TRBV19 NA NA 16 CASSLIKGTAGETQYF TGTGCCAGTAGCCTTATCAAGGGGACCGCCGGGGAGACCCAGTACTTC
TRBJ2-5 TRBV18 NA many 13 CASSREGGETQYF TGTGCCAGCTCCCGGGAAGGAGGAGAGACCCAGTACTTC
TRBJ1-2 TRBV29-1 NA many 16 CSTSDKPGIPLYGYTF TGCAGCACTTCCGACAAACCGGGTATACCCCTATATGGCTACACCTTC
TRBJ2-2 TRBV28 NA many 13 CASSLGLLGELFF TGTGCCAGCAGTTTAGGCCTACTCGGGGAGCTGTTTTTT
TRBJ1-5 TRBV10-3 NA few 17 CAISDGGRQSSNQPQHF TGTGCCATCAGTGATGGGGGGAGACAGAGTAGCAATCAGCCCCAGCATTTT
TRBJ2-5 TRBV12-3/TRBV12-4 NA many 13 CASSFGVRETQYF TGTGCCAGCAGTTTCGGTGTTCGAGAGACCCAGTACTTC
TRBJ2-7 TRBV2 NA many 13 CAGSEVGPYEQYF TGTGCCGGCAGTGAAGTCGGGCCCTACGAGCAGTACTTC
TRBJ2-7 TRBV24-1 TRBD2 many 17 CATSDPGLAGVSYEQYF TGTGCCACCAGTGATCCGGGACTAGCGGGAGTTAGCTACGAGCAGTACTTC
TRBJ2-7 TRBV27 TRBD2 NA 16 CASSSTGTSVGLEQYF TGTGCCAGCAGTTCCACCGGGACTAGCGTGGGTCTCGAGCAGTACTTC
TRBJ2-1 TRBV20-1 TRBD2 few 10 CSAGEGEQFF TGCAGTGCGGGGGAGGGTGAGCAGTTCTTC
TRBJ1-4 TRBV10-3 NA many 15 CAISDGPGKGEKLFF TGTGCCATCAGTGATGGGCCGGGGAAAGGAGAAAAACTGTTTTTT
TRBJ2-2 TRBV28 NA few 15 CASSFLWNSTGELFF TGTGCCAGCAGTTTCCTGTGGAACTCCACCGGGGAGCTGTTTTTT
TRBJ1-4 TRBV28 TRBD1 once 16 CASSLKGGPTNEKLFF TGTGCCAGCAGTTTGAAAGGGGGCCCAACTAATGAAAAACTGTTTTTT
TRBJ2-3 TRBV20-1 NA NA 14 CSARAFGRTDTQYF TGCAGTGCTAGGGCCTTTGGGCGCACAGATACGCAGTATTTT
TRBJ2-7 TRBV6-5 NA many 14 CASSYSSGGYEQYF TGTGCCAGCAGTTACTCTTCAGGAGGCTACGAGCAGTACTTC
TRBJ2-5 TRBV6-2/TRBV6-3 NA many 15 CASSYYGTSQETQYF TGTGCCAGCAGTTACTATGGGACATCTCAAGAGACCCAGTACTTC
TRBJ2-1 TRBV15 TRBD2 few 16 CATSSASGSEYNEQFF TGTGCCACCAGCAGCGCTAGCGGGAGTGAGTACAATGAGCAGTTCTTC